Following are 16 T cell receptor beta chains from one sample sequenced in a study of CD8 T cells in Susac syndrome. Random hexamers were used to reverse transcribe the RNA input (about 0.45 to 1 ug). TCRdb ran MiXCR on the immunoSEQ multiplex PCR reads and lists one entry per CDR3 protein. The sample yields approximately 300,000 distinct CDR3 sequences, approximately 85% seen once. The source material was CD8+ T cells from PBMCs. Source of these receptors: a human donor with multiple sclerosis.

The V gene is TRBV6-6, the J gene TRBJ2-2; D not certain. The germline gives CDR1 MNHNY, CDR2 SVGAGI (reference sequence). V was clipped by 6 bases and J by 4 bases, with 9 bases between them. The CDR3 runs to 13 residues. CDR3 region: CASSGPGTGELFF. The DNA for the CDR3 is TGTGCCAGCAGCGGACCGGGCACCGGGGAGCTGTTTTTT.

The CDR3 nucleotides read TGTGCTAGTCGGTCTTACATGAACACTGAAGCTTTCTTT. Its protein is CASRSYMNTEAFF. The chain uses TRBV14 and TRBJ1-1; D is unclear. The V gene's germline CDR1 is SGHDN and CDR2 FVKESK. The CDR3 covers 13 residues.

This chain joins TRBV29-1 and TRBJ1-1, with a tentative D call TRBD1 (5 bases). CDR1 is SQVTM, CDR2 ANQGSEA, per germline. CDR3 length: 16 amino acids. V shed 4 bases and J shed 1 base, with 19 bases lying between them. The CDR3 nucleotides read TGCAGCGTTGGAGGCTGGGTTGTGGGGGGGAACACTGAAGCTTTCTTT. It encodes CSVGGWVVGGNTEAFF.

CDR3 nucleotides: TGTGCCAGCAGTTCCCTGGACGGCAATCAGCCCCAGCATTTT. Protein: CASSSLDGNQPQHF. V and J are TRBV28 and TRBJ1-5; D not certain. The V gene lost 4 bases and the J gene lost 2 bases, with 9 bases spanning the gap. Germline-derived CDR1 and CDR2 are MDHEN and SYDVKM. The CDR3 is 14 amino acids.

This rearrangement joins TRBV7-9 to TRBJ2-4, with unresolved D. The germline V gene encodes CDR1 SEHNR and CDR2 FQNEAQ (reference sequence). The V gene lost 0 bases and the J gene lost 0 bases, with 6 bases spanning the gap. The CDR3 totals 15 residues. CDR3 sequence: CASSLAGQAKNIQYF. CDR3 nucleotide sequence: TGTGCCAGCAGCTTAGCGGGCCAAGCCAAAAACATTCAGTACTTC. The variable domain in full, with the rest retrieved from reference TRBV7-9 and TRBJ2-4, is DTGVSQNPRHKITKRGQNVTFRCDPISEHNRLYWYRQTLGQGPEFLTYFQNEAQLEKSRLLSDRFSAERPKGSFSTLEIQRTEQGDSAMYLCASSLAGQAKNIQYFGAGTRLSVL.

The chain links TRBV20-1 to TRBJ1-2; unclear D gene. V was shortened by 0 bases and J by 8 bases, with 7 bases between the two germline ends. CDR1 is DFQATT and CDR2 is SNEGSKA in the germline V gene (reference sequence). The CDR3 runs 11 residues. The CDR3 nucleotides read TGCAGTGCTAGAGAAGCGGAAGGCTACACCTTC. Translated, it gives CSAREAEGYTF.

The chain joins TRBV28 to TRBJ2-1; D is unclear. Trimming took off 7 bases at V and 0 bases at J, with 16 bases between the two ends. The CDR3 has 16 amino acids. Germline CDR1 MDHEN, CDR2 SYDVKM. The CDR3 DNA follows: TGTGCCAGCACCGCCCTACAGTACTCCTCCTACAATGAGCAGTTCTTC. It is translated as CASTALQYSSYNEQFF.

The V and J genes are TRBV6-1 and TRBJ2-7; D may be TRBD1 or TRBD2 (5 bases each). Deletions cut 5 bases from V and 7 bases from J, with 21 bases between. Per germline, CDR1 MNHNS and CDR2 SASEGT. The CDR3 length is 15 residues. This CDR3 is CASSTSGASYGEQYF. The CDR3 DNA is TGTGCCAGCAGTACTTCCGGGGCCAGCTACGGGGAGCAGTACTTC.

The rearrangement links TRBV27 to TRBJ1-2; D possibly corresponds to TRBD1 (6 bases). The CDR3 is 14 amino acids. Trimming stripped 6 bases from V and 3 bases from J, with 14 bases between. Germline V gene data show CDR1 as MNHEY and CDR2 as SMNVEV (reference sequence). The CDR3 DNA is TGTGCCAGCAGCCCCTTAGGGGGGGACTATGGCTACACCTTC. Amino acids: CASSPLGGDYGYTF.

V usage is TRBV12-3 or TRBV12-4 and J usage is TRBJ1-1; D possibly corresponds to TRBD1 (5 bases). This CDR3 is built from 13 residues. V was clipped by 3 bases and J by 4 bases, with 9 bases between them. CDR3: CASSFTTGTEAFF. CDR3 in DNA: TGTGCCAGCAGTTTTACCACAGGCACTGAAGCTTTCTTT.

The chain employs TRBV27 and TRBJ2-3; D may be TRBD2 (6 bases). V gave up 0 bases and J gave up 6 bases, with 10 bases separating them. Per germline, CDR1 MNHEY and CDR2 SMNVEV (reference sequence). This CDR3 region has 14 residues. Here the CDR3 reads CASSLSEGYDTQYF. The CDR3 DNA reads as TGTGCCAGCAGTTTATCGGAGGGTTATGATACGCAGTATTTT.

The rearrangement links TRBV6-1 to TRBJ2-7; D is unresolved. This CDR3 has 15 amino acids. Looked up from germline, CDR1 is MNHNS and CDR2 is SASEGT. Trimming stripped 3 bases from V and 4 bases from J, with 16 bases between. CDR3 coding DNA: TGTGCCAGCAGTGATCTACCTAAGCCCCGGTACGAGCAGTACTTC. It translates to CASSDLPKPRYEQYF.

This clonotype was detected once. The chain uses TRBV19 and TRBJ1-1; D is possibly TRBD1 (5 bases). V gave up 8 bases and J gave up 5 bases, with 12 bases separating them. CDR1 LNHDA and CDR2 SQIVND come from the germline V gene (reference sequence). CDR3 length: 12 residues. The chain's CDR3 is CASLQGLTEAFF. The CDR3 nucleotides read TGTGCCAGTCTCCAGGGCCTTACTGAAGCTTTCTTT.

The chain carries TRBV5-4 and TRBJ2-2; 8 bases are shared with TRBD1. V shed 2 bases, J shed 6 bases, and the junction held 3 bases outside the gene matches. This CDR3 is built from 14 residues. Germline V gene data show CDR1 as SGHNT and CDR2 as YYREEE (reference sequence). The CDR3 DNA follows: TGTGCCAGCAGCTTCCGGGACAGGCCCGGGGAGCTGTTTTTT. Its translation is CASSFRDRPGELFF.

This clonotype was observed once. The chain employs TRBV24-1 and TRBJ2-7; D gene unclear. V was trimmed by 4 bases and J by 5 bases, leaving 11 bases between them. This CDR3 has 13 amino acids. Germline CDR1 is KGHDR and CDR2 is SFDVKD. The CDR3 protein is CATSDRRADEQYF. The CDR3 DNA reads TGTGCCACCAGTGACCGCCGGGCGGACGAGCAGTACTTC.

This chain links TRBV6-2 or TRBV6-3 with TRBJ2-1; TRBD2 matches at 14 bases. The trim removed 3 bases at V and 8 bases at J, leaving 12 bases unmatched. Germline CDR1 and CDR2: MNHEY and SVGEGT. The CDR3 contains 18 residues. CDR3 DNA: TGTGCCAGCAGTTATTCGAGGGGGACTAGCGGGAGATTTGATGAGCAGTTCTTC. The encoded protein is CASSYSRGTSGRFDEQFF.